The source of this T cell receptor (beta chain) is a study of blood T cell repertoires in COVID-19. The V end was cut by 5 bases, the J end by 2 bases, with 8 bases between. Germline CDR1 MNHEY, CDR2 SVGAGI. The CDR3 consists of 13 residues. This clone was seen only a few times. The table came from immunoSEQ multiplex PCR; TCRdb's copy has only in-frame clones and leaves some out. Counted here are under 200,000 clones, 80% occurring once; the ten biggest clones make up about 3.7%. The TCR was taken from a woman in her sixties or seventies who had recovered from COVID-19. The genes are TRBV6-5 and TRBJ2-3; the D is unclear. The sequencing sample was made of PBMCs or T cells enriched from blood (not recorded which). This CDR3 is CASSPVSTDTQYF. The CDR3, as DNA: TGTGCCAGCAGTCCGGTTTCCACAGATACGCAGTATTTT.